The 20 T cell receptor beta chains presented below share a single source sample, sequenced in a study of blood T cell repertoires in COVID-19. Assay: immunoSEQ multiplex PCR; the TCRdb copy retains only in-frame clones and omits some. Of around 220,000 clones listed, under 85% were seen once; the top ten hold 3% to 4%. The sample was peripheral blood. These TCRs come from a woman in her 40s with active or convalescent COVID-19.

CDR3 bases: TGTGCCAGCAGTACTGCCGGGAGTCGAAACACCATATATTTT. This gives the protein CASSTAGSRNTIYF. The chain has TRBV5-4 and TRBJ1-3; no clear D gene. The length of the CDR3 is 14 residues. V lost 5 bases and J lost 5, with 14 bases in between. Germline CDR1 reads SGHNT; CDR2 reads YYREEE (reference sequence).

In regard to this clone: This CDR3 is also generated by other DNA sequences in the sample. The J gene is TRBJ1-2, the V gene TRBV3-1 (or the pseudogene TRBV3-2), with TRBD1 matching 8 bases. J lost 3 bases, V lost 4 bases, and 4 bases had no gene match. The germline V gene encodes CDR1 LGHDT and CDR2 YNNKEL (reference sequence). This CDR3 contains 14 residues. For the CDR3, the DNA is TGTGCCAGCAGCCGGTCACAGGGGGACTATGGCTACACCTTC. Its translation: CASSRSQGDYGYTF.

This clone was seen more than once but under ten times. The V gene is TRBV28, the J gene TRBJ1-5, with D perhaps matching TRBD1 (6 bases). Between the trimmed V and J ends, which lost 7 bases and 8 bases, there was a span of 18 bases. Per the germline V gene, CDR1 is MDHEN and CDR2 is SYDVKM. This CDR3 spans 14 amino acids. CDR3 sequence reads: CASIQGGGAEPQHF. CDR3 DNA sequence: TGTGCCAGCATCCAAGGTGGGGGCGCAGAGCCCCAGCATTTT.

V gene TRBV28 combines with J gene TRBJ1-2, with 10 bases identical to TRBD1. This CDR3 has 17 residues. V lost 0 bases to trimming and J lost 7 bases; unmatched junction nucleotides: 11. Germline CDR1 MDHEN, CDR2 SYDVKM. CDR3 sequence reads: CASSLWSPGQGVAGYTF. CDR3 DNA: TGTGCCAGCAGTTTATGGAGTCCCGGACAGGGGGTCGCTGGCTACACCTTC.

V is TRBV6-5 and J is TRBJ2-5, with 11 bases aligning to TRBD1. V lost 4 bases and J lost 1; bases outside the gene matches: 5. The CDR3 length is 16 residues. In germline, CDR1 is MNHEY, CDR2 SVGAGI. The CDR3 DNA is TGTGCCAGCAGTTTTTCCGGGACAGGGGGCCAAGAGACCCAGTACTTC. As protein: CASSFSGTGGQETQYF.

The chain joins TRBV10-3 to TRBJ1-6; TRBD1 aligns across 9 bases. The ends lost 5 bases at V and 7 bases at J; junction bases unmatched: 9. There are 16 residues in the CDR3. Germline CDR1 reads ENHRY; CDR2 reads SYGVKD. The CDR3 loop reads CAISNFDRGRNSPLHF. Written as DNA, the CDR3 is TGTGCCATCAGTAACTTCGACAGGGGGAGAAATTCACCCCTCCACTTT.

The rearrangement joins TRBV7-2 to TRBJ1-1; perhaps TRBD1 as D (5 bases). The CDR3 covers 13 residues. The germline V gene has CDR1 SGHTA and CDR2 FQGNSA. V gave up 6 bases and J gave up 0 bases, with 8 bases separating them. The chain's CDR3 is CASSQQVNTEAFF. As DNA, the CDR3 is TGTGCCAGCAGTCAACAGGTGAACACTGAAGCTTTCTTT.

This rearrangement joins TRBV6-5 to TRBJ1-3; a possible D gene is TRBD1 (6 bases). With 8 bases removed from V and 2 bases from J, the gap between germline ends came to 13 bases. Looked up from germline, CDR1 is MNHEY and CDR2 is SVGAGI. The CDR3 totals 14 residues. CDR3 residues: CASARGSAGNTIYF. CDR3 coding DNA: TGTGCCAGCGCCAGGGGATCTGCTGGAAACACCATATATTTT.

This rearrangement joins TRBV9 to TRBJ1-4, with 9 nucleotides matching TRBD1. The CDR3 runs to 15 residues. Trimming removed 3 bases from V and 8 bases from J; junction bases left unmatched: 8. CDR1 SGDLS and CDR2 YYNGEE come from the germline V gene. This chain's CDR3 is CASSARTGEGEKLFF. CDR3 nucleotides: TGTGCCAGCAGCGCCCGGACAGGGGAAGGCGAAAAACTGTTTTTT.

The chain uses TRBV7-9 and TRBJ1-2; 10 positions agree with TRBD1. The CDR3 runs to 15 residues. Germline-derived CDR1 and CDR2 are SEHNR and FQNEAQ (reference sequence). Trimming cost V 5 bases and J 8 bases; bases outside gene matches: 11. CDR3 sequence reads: CASSIGFGQGGGYTF. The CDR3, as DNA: TGTGCCAGCAGCATAGGTTTTGGACAGGGGGGAGGCTACACCTTC.

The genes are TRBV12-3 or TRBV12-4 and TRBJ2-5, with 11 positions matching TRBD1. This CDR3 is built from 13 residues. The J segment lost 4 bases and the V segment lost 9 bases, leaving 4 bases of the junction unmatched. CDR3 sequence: CASGQGATETQYF. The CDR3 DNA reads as TGTGCCAGTGGACAGGGGGCGACAGAGACCCAGTACTTC.

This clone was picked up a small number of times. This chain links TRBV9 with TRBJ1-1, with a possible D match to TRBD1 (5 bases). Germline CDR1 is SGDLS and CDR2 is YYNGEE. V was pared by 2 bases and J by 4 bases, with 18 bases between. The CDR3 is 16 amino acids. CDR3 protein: CASSVGSGAGSTEAFF. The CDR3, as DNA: TGTGCCAGCAGCGTGGGGTCCGGGGCGGGGAGCACTGAAGCTTTCTTT.

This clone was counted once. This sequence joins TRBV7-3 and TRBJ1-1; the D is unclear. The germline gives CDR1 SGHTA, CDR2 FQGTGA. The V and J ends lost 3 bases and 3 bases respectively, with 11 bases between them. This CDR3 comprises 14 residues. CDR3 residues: CASSLFRADTEAFF. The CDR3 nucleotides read TGTGCCAGCAGCTTGTTCCGAGCCGACACTGAAGCTTTCTTT. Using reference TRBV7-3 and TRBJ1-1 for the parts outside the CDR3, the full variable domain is GAGVSQTPSNKVTEKGKYVELRCDPISGHTALYWYRQSLGQGPEFLIYFQGTGAADDSGLPNDRFFAVRPEGSVSTLKIQRTERGDSAVYLCASSLFRADTEAFFGQGTRLTVV.

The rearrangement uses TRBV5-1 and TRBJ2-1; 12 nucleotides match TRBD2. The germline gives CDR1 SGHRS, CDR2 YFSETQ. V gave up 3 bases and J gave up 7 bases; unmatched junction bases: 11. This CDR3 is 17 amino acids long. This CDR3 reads CASSSSPLAGGSNEQFF. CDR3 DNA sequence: TGCGCCAGCAGCTCTTCCCCACTAGCGGGGGGCTCTAATGAGCAGTTCTTC.

The CDR3 reads CASKPLLLNYGYTF. For the CDR3, the DNA is TGTGCCAGCAAACCCCTCCTCCTAAACTATGGCTACACCTTC. V is TRBV27 and J is TRBJ1-2; D not resolved. This CDR3 region has 14 residues. Germline V gene data show CDR1 as MNHEY and CDR2 as SMNVEV (reference sequence). V lost 7 bases, J lost 2 bases, and 14 bases lay in between.

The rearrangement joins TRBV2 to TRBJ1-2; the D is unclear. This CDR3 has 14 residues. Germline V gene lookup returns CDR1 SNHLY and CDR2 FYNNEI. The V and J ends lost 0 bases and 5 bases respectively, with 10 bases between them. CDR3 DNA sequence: TGTGCCAGCAGTGAAGCGCTTTCAGGATATGGCTACACCTTC. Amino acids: CASSEALSGYGYTF.

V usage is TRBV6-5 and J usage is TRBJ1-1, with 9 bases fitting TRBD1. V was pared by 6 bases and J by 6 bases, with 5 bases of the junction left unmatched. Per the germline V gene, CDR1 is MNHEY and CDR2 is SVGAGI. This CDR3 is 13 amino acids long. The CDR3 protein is CASRDRGTAEAFF. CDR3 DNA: TGTGCCAGCAGGGACAGGGGAACGGCTGAAGCTTTCTTT.

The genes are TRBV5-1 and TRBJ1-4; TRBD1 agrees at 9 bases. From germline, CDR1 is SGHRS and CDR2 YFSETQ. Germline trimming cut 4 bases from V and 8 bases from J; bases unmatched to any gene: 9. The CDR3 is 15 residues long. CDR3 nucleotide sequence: TGCGCCAGCAGCATATCACAGGGGGCGCGGGAAAAACTGTTTTTT. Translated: CASSISQGAREKLFF.

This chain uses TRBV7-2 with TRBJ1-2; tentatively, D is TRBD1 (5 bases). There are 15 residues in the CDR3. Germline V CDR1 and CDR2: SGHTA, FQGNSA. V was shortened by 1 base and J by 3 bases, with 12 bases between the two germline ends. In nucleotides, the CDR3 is TGTGCCAGCAGCTTAGAATCGGGACTGTACTATGGCTACACCTTC. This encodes CASSLESGLYYGYTF.

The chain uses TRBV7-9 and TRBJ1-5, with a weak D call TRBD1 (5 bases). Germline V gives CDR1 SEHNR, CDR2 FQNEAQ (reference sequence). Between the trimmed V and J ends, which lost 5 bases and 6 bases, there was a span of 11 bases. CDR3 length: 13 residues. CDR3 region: CASSQEGVQPQHF. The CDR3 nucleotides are TGTGCCAGCAGCCAAGAAGGGGTTCAGCCCCAGCATTTT.